This T cell receptor beta chain came from a study of cytomegalovirus exposure and HLA in healthy donors. Findings of the study overall: The authors assumed roughly uniform sequencing depth across donors for presence/absence analyses. Data from an earlier analysis indicated that most TCR beta V segments were productive either about 87% or about 30% of the time.

A single count supports this clone. The antigen is undetermined. Germline CDR1 and CDR2: SGHNT and YYREEE (reference sequence). V was trimmed by 0 bases and J by 0 bases, leaving 7 bases between them. This CDR3 contains 15 residues. 60 Vbeta and 13 Jbeta primers were used in PCR. Source study methods: Among the unique TCR beta chains that a later analysis counted, about 79 million in all, about 11 million were shared. Assay: immunoSEQ multiplex PCR; the TCRdb copy retains only in-frame clones and omits some. D and trimming were read from the DNA, whereas the V and J calls and clone size are those reported in that table. The table has about 130,000 clones, just under 85% seen once.

The sequencing input was PBMCs. The V gene is TRBV5-4, the J gene TRBJ1-3; D is unresolved. The source is a boy between 2 and 10 years old in good health and CMV-seronegative. This CDR3 is CASSLGGISGNTIYF. The DNA of the CDR3 is TGTGCCAGCAGCTTGGGAGGGATCTCTGGAAACACCATATATTTT. Filled out from reference TRBV5-4 and TRBJ1-3, the complete variable domain reads ETGVTQSPTHLIKTRGQQVTLRCSSQSGHNTVSWYQQALGQGPQFIFQYYREEENGRGNFPPRFSGLQFPNYSSELNVNALELDDSALYLCASSLGGISGNTIYFGEGSWLTVV.